This T cell receptor beta chain was found in a study of blood T cell repertoires in COVID-19. Background on the study: The study drew acute and convalescent COVID-19 samples from the United States, Italy and Spain.

This clone was detected a few times. The CDR3 has 17 residues. Germline CDR1 reads MGHRA; CDR2 reads YSYEKL. V gave up 1 base and J gave up 2 bases; unmatched junction bases: 10. Source study methods: Researchers report that nucleated cell counts were estimated from reference gene primer amplification. TCRdb keeps only in-frame clones here, not all; method: immunoSEQ multiplex PCR. V, J and clone size reflect that table, while D and trimming were determined from the DNA. The data contain about 89,000 clones, just under 80% of them singletons. The receptor's source is a man between 70 and 80 years old with COVID-19, enrolled during active disease. The sample taken for sequencing was peripheral blood. The J gene is TRBJ2-5, the V gene TRBV4-1; 7 bases map to TRBD2. CDR3 region: CASSQGARWGGQETQYF. The CDR3 region has the DNA TGCGCCAGCAGCCAAGGGGCTAGGTGGGGGGGGCAAGAGACCCAGTACTTC.